The 26 T cell receptor beta chains presented below share a single source sample, sequenced in a study of T cell responses to AZD1222 COVID-19 vaccine. Measured with immunoSEQ multiplex PCR; TCRdb has only the in-frame clones, and not every one. Of under 170,000 clones listed, roughly nine tenths were seen once; the top ten hold more than 3%. Sequencing was performed on peripheral blood, taken 28 days after the second AZD1222 dose. Receptor source: an adult who received the AZD1222 COVID-19 vaccine.

The V and J genes are TRBV25-1 and TRBJ2-5, with a possible D match to TRBD1 (6 bases). The CDR3 contains 16 residues. The germline V gene encodes CDR1 MGHDK and CDR2 SYGVNS. Trimming stripped 4 bases from V and 3 bases from J, with 18 bases between. Written as DNA, the CDR3 is TGTGCCAGCAGTGGAGGAAACCGGGACACGGAAGAGACCCAGTACTTC. Its translation is CASSGGNRDTEETQYF.

The chain recombines TRBV10-3 with TRBJ2-7; no definite D call. Looked up from germline, CDR1 is ENHRY and CDR2 is SYGVKD. V was shortened by 4 bases and J by 6 bases, with 7 bases between the two germline ends. The CDR3 consists of 11 residues. The CDR3 DNA reads TGTGCCATCAGTGGTGGACGCGAGCAGTACTTC. Protein sequence: CAISGGREQYF.

The chain is built from TRBV3-1 (or the pseudogene TRBV3-2) and TRBJ2-2; D not certain. Trimming stripped 2 bases from V and 5 bases from J, with 6 bases between. CDR1 is LGHDT, CDR2 YNNKEL, per germline (reference sequence). The length of the CDR3 is 13 residues. The CDR3 DNA is TGTGCCAGCAGCCAAATCCGGACCGGGGAGCTGTTTTTT. Translation gives CASSQIRTGELFF.

This sequence joins TRBV30 and TRBJ1-1; D gene ambiguous. This CDR3 has 10 residues. Trimming took 5 bases from V and 5 from J, leaving 6 bases between them. CDR1 is GTSNPN and CDR2 is SVGIG in the germline V gene (reference sequence). The CDR3 DNA reads as TGTGCCTGGGTCCATACTGAAGCTTTCTTT. Translation gives CAWVHTEAFF.

The rearrangement links TRBV19 to TRBJ2-3; D possibly uses TRBD1 or TRBD2 (5 bases each). V lost 4 bases to trimming and J lost 2 bases, with 13 bases between them. Germline CDR1 LNHDA, CDR2 SQIVND (reference sequence). The CDR3 loop spans 15 amino acids. The CDR3 coding sequence is TGTGCCAGTAGTACCGATCGAGGGGCCACAGATACGCAGTATTTT. Translation: CASSTDRGATDTQYF.

The chain links TRBV12-3 or TRBV12-4 to TRBJ1-5, with TRBD1 matching 8 bases. The V and J ends lost 6 bases and 12 bases, in that order; junction bases with no gene match: 4. The CDR3 runs 11 residues. DNA of the CDR3: TGTGCCAGCAGCCCAGGGGGCCTCCAGCATTTT. It codes for CASSPGGLQHF.

The chain couples TRBV3-1 (or the pseudogene TRBV3-2) to TRBJ1-1; no definite D call. The CDR3 is made up of 14 amino acids. CDR1 is LGHDT, CDR2 YNNKEL, per germline (reference sequence). V lost 4 bases, J lost 1 base, and 10 bases lay in between. CDR3 DNA sequence: TGTGCCAGCAGCCGAGGAACCGGGAACACTGAAGCTTTCTTT. It specifies CASSRGTGNTEAFF.

The chain links TRBV2 to TRBJ1-1, with TRBD1 matching 7 bases. V dropped 6 bases and J dropped 8; count of bases not matched to a gene: 15. Germline V CDR1 and CDR2: SNHLY, FYNNEI. This CDR3 has 15 amino acids. The DNA of the CDR3 is TGTGCCAGCAGCGACGCCGCGACAGGGTTTGGAGAAGCTTTCTTT. The encoded protein is CASSDAATGFGEAFF.

This clone was counted a few times. The same CDR3 is also encoded by other DNA sequences in this sample. As DNA, the CDR3 is TGTGCCAGTAGTATTATAGGAAACACCATATATTTT. Encoded protein: CASSIIGNTIYF. The rearrangement links TRBV19 to TRBJ1-3, with unresolved D. V was clipped by 3 bases and J by 4 bases, with 4 bases between them. Per germline, CDR1 LNHDA and CDR2 SQIVND (reference sequence). This CDR3 region has 12 residues.

This chain joins TRBV27 and TRBJ2-1; 7 bases agree with TRBD1. This CDR3 is 15 amino acids long. Germline V CDR1 and CDR2: MNHEY, SMNVEV (reference sequence). V shed 6 bases, J shed 2 bases, and the junction held 7 bases outside the gene matches. CDR3 protein: CASRLTGVPYNEQFF. In DNA form, the CDR3 reads TGTGCCAGCAGACTAACAGGGGTTCCCTACAATGAGCAGTTCTTC.

The DNA of the CDR3 is TGTGCCAGCTCACCAATCCTAGCGGAGCCCACAGATACGCAGTATTTT. It specifies CASSPILAEPTDTQYF. The rearrangement joins TRBV18 to TRBJ2-3; 7 bases map to TRBD2. Unmatched junction bases numbered 7, after V lost 2 bases and J lost 2 bases. This CDR3 is built from 16 residues. Germline CDR1 is KGHSH and CDR2 is LQKENI. Based on the CDR3 plus reference TRBV18 and TRBJ2-3, the full variable domain is NAGVMQNPRHLVRRRGQEARLRCSPMKGHSHVYWYRQLPEEGLKFMVYLQKENIIDESGMPKERFSAEFPKEGPSILRIQQVVRGDSAAYFCASSPILAEPTDTQYFGPGTRLTVL.

The chain carries TRBV12-5 and TRBJ2-5, with D hard to call. Trimming took off 0 bases at V and 1 base at J, with 3 bases between the two ends. The germline gives CDR1 LGHNT, CDR2 FRNRAP. This CDR3 is built from 13 residues. CDR3 in DNA: TGTGCTAGTGGTTTGGTGGTCCAAGAGACCCAGTACTTC. It encodes CASGLVVQETQYF.

This clone has a handful of counts. The J gene is TRBJ2-5, the V gene TRBV28; TRBD2 agrees at 12 bases. Losses at the gene ends were 1 base for V and 5 bases for J; bases not matched to a gene: 8. This CDR3 is 17 amino acids long. Germline V gene sequence: CDR1 MDHEN, CDR2 SYDVKM. Here the CDR3 reads CASSLSRTSGMGETQYF. As DNA, the CDR3 is TGTGCCAGCAGTTTATCCCGGACTAGCGGGATGGGGGAGACCCAGTACTTC.

This clone appeared a single time. The chain combines TRBV7-2 with TRBJ2-5, with a tentative D call TRBD2 (6 bases). From germline, CDR1 is SGHTA and CDR2 FQGNSA. The CDR3 is 14 amino acids. The germline V and J ends were trimmed by 3 bases and 5 bases, with 13 bases remaining between them. The chain's CDR3 is CASSLAGPEETQYF. CDR3 coding DNA: TGTGCCAGCAGCTTGGCGGGACCTGAGGAGACCCAGTACTTC.

The chain links TRBV9 to TRBJ2-1, with TRBD2 identical over 9 bases. V shed 4 bases and J 3 bases; nucleotides not matched to a gene: 5. The length of the CDR3 is 15 residues. In germline, CDR1 is SGDLS, CDR2 YYNGEE. The CDR3 loop reads CASSLRLAVYNEQFF. The CDR3 nucleotides are TGTGCCAGCAGCCTCCGACTAGCGGTCTACAATGAGCAGTTCTTC. The full variable domain, with the rest looked up from reference TRBV9 and TRBJ2-1, is DSGVTQTPKHLITATGQRVTLRCSPRSGDLSVYWYQQSLDQGLQFLIQYYNGEERAKGNILERFSAQQFPDLHSELNLSSLELGDSALYFCASSLRLAVYNEQFFGPGTRLTVL.

The rearrangement uses TRBV7-2 and TRBJ1-1, with D perhaps matching TRBD1 (6 bases). Germline V gene lookup returns CDR1 SGHTA and CDR2 FQGNSA. The CDR3 consists of 18 residues. V lost 8 bases and J lost 1, with 26 bases in between. The CDR3 DNA reads as TGTGCCAGCCTTCGAGCGAAGGCAGGGGCCCGTTCGAACACTGAAGCTTTCTTT. Residues: CASLRAKAGARSNTEAFF.

This sequence joins TRBV28 and TRBJ1-5; TRBD1 aligns across 9 bases. Trimming took 5 bases from V and 9 from J; bases not matched to a gene: 11. This CDR3 comprises 15 residues. Looked up from germline, CDR1 is MDHEN and CDR2 is SYDVKM. In nucleotides, the CDR3 is TGTGCCAGCAGTCGGACAGGGGATTTAATCATGCCCCAGCATTTT. Its translation: CASSRTGDLIMPQHF. Full variable domain (outside the CDR3, taken from reference TRBV28 and TRBJ1-5): DVKVTQSSRYLVKRTGEKVFLECVQDMDHENMFWYRQDPGLGLRLIYFSYDVKMKEKGDIPEGYSVSREKKERFSLILESASTNQTSMYLCASSRTGDLIMPQHFGDGTRLSIL.

In this sample, this clone turned up once. The chain recombines TRBV6-5 with TRBJ1-2, with a tentative D call TRBD1 (5 bases). This CDR3 has 13 amino acids. Germline V gene sequence: CDR1 MNHEY, CDR2 SVGAGI. The V and J ends lost 8 bases and 5 bases respectively, with 15 bases between them. The CDR3 sequence: CASGWTRSYGYTF. Here the CDR3 DNA reads TGTGCCAGCGGATGGACAAGGTCTTATGGCTACACCTTC.

This clone appeared a single time. The genes are TRBV6-1 and TRBJ1-2; no clear D. The CDR3 consists of 13 residues. Germline values: CDR1 MNHNS, CDR2 SASEGT. The V end lost 2 bases, the J end lost 3 bases, and 7 bases lay between the germline ends. CDR3 nucleotides: TGTGCCAGCAGTGAAAGATGGGACTATGGCTACACCTTC. The encoded protein is CASSERWDYGYTF.

The chain couples TRBV6-5 to TRBJ1-6; tentatively, D is TRBD1 (6 bases). Trimming shortened V by 10 bases and J by 10 bases, and 23 bases separated the two germline ends. The CDR3 is made up of 15 amino acids. The germline CDR1 and CDR2 sequences are MNHEY and SVGAGI. CDR3 loop: CATRRQAEMWSPLHF. CDR3 nucleotide sequence: TGTGCCACCCGTAGACAGGCAGAAATGTGGTCACCCCTCCACTTT.

The chain links TRBV7-2 to TRBJ1-2, with D tentatively TRBD1 (6 bases). V was pared by 6 bases and J by 6 bases, with 23 bases between. CDR3 size: 16 residues. CDR1 is SGHTA, CDR2 FQGNSA, per germline. CDR3: CASRLIAPGGPNGYTF. The CDR3 DNA is TGTGCCAGCAGGCTAATAGCCCCGGGGGGGCCCAATGGCTACACCTTC.

The rearrangement uses TRBV3-1 (or the pseudogene TRBV3-2) and TRBJ2-7; weak D call: TRBD2 (5 bases). This CDR3 spans 14 amino acids. CDR1 and CDR2 (germline): LGHDT, YNNKEL (reference sequence). Trimming left V 4 bases short and J 6 bases short, with 16 bases between. CDR3 bases: TGTGCCAGCAGCCCCCGGCTAGCCCGGTCCGAGCAGTACTTC. It encodes CASSPRLARSEQYF.

The rearrangement links TRBV29-1 to TRBJ1-4, with D perhaps matching TRBD1 (5 bases). V was shortened by 4 bases and J by 4 bases, with 10 bases between the two germline ends. Germline V gene data show CDR1 as SQVTM and CDR2 as ANQGSEA. The CDR3 loop spans 13 amino acids. CDR3 DNA sequence: TGCAGCGTTGTGGACGGACATAATGAAAAACTGTTTTTT. It yields the protein CSVVDGHNEKLFF.

In its sample, this clone was seen many times. The chain couples TRBV5-1 to TRBJ2-7; perhaps TRBD2 as D (6 bases). The CDR3 extends over 19 amino acids. Trimming took 5 bases from V and 6 from J, leaving 33 bases between them. Germline V gives CDR1 SGHRS, CDR2 YFSETQ. CDR3 protein: CASRYRSRDSIPFLTEQYF. CDR3 DNA sequence: TGCGCCAGCAGATATCGCAGCCGGGACTCCATACCGTTTCTGACCGAGCAGTACTTC.

This clone was found a few times. V gene TRBV18 combines with J gene TRBJ1-1; tentatively, D is TRBD1 (6 bases). The CDR3 contains 16 residues. Trimming left V 3 bases short and J 3 bases short, with 17 bases between. Germline values: CDR1 KGHSH, CDR2 LQKENI. The CDR3 protein is CASSPRGRGSDTEAFF. Here the CDR3 DNA reads TGTGCCAGCTCACCGCGGGGCAGGGGTTCCGACACTGAAGCTTTCTTT.

The chain employs TRBV2 and TRBJ1-3; D perhaps matches TRBD1 (5 bases). V was pared by 6 bases and J by 0 bases, with 9 bases between. The germline V gene has CDR1 SNHLY and CDR2 FYNNEI. CDR3 length equals 14 residues. The CDR3 sequence is CASSLQGSGNTIYF. CDR3 coding DNA: TGTGCCAGCAGCCTGCAGGGCTCTGGAAACACCATATATTTT.